This is a list of T cell receptor beta chains from one sample in a study of patients and donors after allogeneic stem cell transplantation. One entry per CDR3 protein, called by TCRdb with MiXCR from the RT-PCR reads. The data show 390,000 or so distinct CDR3 sequences, with 15% to 20% seen just once and just over 7% held by the top ten. The sample was blood, either unsorted or a sorted T cell fraction (not recorded which). These receptors were taken from a human donor who was either an allogeneic HSCT recipient or a stem cell or donor lymphocyte infusion donor (not recorded which). It is not recorded whose cells these are; they may come from a transplant donor. Both conserved end residues are part of each CDR3. Each record gives: D gene, V gene, J gene, clone size, CDR3 protein, CDR3 DNA. The D gene is left open where the match is weak. The size entry is marked missing in some rows and otherwise reads once, few, many or a size class.

d_gene: -; v_gene: TRBV5-1; j_gene: TRBJ2-2; abundance: many; CDR3aa: CASSSLRTVTGELFF; CDR3nt: TGCGCCAGCAGCTCCCTCCGAACAGTCACCGGGGAGCTGTTTTTT
d_gene: -; v_gene: TRBV11-2; j_gene: TRBJ2-5; abundance: -; CDR3aa: CASSLERSAWGTQYF; CDR3nt: TGTGCCAGCAGCTTAGAACGCAGCGCCTGGGGGACCCAGTACTTC
d_gene: -; v_gene: TRBV12-3/TRBV12-4; j_gene: TRBJ1-3; abundance: -; CDR3aa: CASMFLNTIYF; CDR3nt: TGTGCCAGCATGTTTCTCAACACCATATATTTT
d_gene: -; v_gene: TRBV7-9; j_gene: TRBJ1-1; abundance: few; CDR3aa: CASSLGPLGTTEAFF; CDR3nt: TGTGCCAGCAGCTTAGGGCCTCTGGGGACCACTGAAGCTTTCTTT
d_gene: TRBD2; v_gene: TRBV7-2; j_gene: TRBJ2-1; abundance: few; CDR3aa: CASSLPTSGVAFF; CDR3nt: TGTGCCAGCAGCTTACCAACTAGCGGGGTTGCGTTCTTC
d_gene: TRBD2; v_gene: TRBV19; j_gene: TRBJ2-1; abundance: few; CDR3aa: CASSKGTSGRSDEQFF; CDR3nt: TGTGCCAGTAGTAAAGGGACTAGCGGGAGGTCGGATGAGCAGTTCTTC
d_gene: -; v_gene: TRBV18; j_gene: TRBJ1-5; abundance: -; CDR3aa: CASSPRGGGTINQPQHF; CDR3nt: TGTGCCAGCTCACCCCGGGGCGGAGGGACGATCAATCAGCCCCAGCATTTT
d_gene: -; v_gene: TRBV19; j_gene: TRBJ1-2; abundance: -; CDR3aa: CASSRRDAHQGYTF; CDR3nt: TGTGCCAGTAGTAGGCGGGACGCACATCAGGGCTACACCTTC
d_gene: -; v_gene: TRBV20-1; j_gene: TRBJ1-4; abundance: -; CDR3aa: CSARVPGGVGNEKLFF; CDR3nt: TGCAGTGCTAGGGTCCCTGGGGGCGTCGGAAACGAAAAACTGTTTTTT
d_gene: TRBD1; v_gene: TRBV5-1; j_gene: TRBJ1-2; abundance: -; CDR3aa: CASSLGQGFFYGYTF; CDR3nt: TGCGCCAGCAGCTTGGGACAGGGTTTTTTCTATGGCTACACCTTC
d_gene: -; v_gene: TRBV11-2; j_gene: TRBJ2-4; abundance: -; CDR3aa: CASRTGGLLAKNIQYF; CDR3nt: TGTGCCAGCAGGACCGGGGGTCTACTAGCCAAAAACATTCAGTACTTC
d_gene: -; v_gene: TRBV3-1; j_gene: TRBJ2-3; abundance: -; CDR3aa: CASSQLGGTDTQYF; CDR3nt: TGTGCCAGCAGCCAGTTGGGGGGCACAGATACGCAGTATTTT
d_gene: -; v_gene: TRBV3-1; j_gene: TRBJ2-2; abundance: -; CDR3aa: CASSRNGELFF; CDR3nt: TGTGCCAGCAGCCGCAACGGGGAGCTGTTTTTT
d_gene: TRBD2; v_gene: TRBV13; j_gene: TRBJ2-7; abundance: few; CDR3aa: CASSLKPPRLAGGYEQYF; CDR3nt: TGTGCCAGCAGCTTAAAACCACCCAGACTAGCGGGAGGCTACGAGCAGTACTTC
d_gene: -; v_gene: TRBV29-1; j_gene: TRBJ2-1; abundance: few; CDR3aa: CSVEEGKTTGRYEQFF; CDR3nt: TGCAGCGTTGAAGAAGGTAAGACGACAGGTCGATATGAGCAGTTCTTC
d_gene: TRBD1; v_gene: TRBV11-2; j_gene: TRBJ2-7; abundance: few; CDR3aa: CASSLVFILGQEYF; CDR3nt: TGTGCCAGCAGCTTAGTATTTATTTTGGGACAGGAGTACTTC
d_gene: -; v_gene: TRBV27; j_gene: TRBJ1-1; abundance: once; CDR3aa: CASSQPGQTEAFF; CDR3nt: TGTGCCAGCAGTCAACCAGGACAGACTGAAGCTTTCTTT